This is a list of T cell receptor beta chains from one sample in a study of cytomegalovirus exposure and HLA in healthy donors. Assay used: immunoSEQ multiplex PCR; TCRdb lists only in-frame clones, some missing. This table holds roughly 180,000 clones, about nine tenths found once. The sample was PBMCs. The receptor set was obtained from a man aged 25-40 years in good health and CMV-seropositive. Each CDR3 is given with its conserved first and last residue.

j_call v_call cdr3_length cdr3_aa
TRBJ2-2 TRBV6-5 14 CASSYSPNTGELFF
TRBJ2-7 TRBV5-1 15 CASSLTLAPSYEQYF
TRBJ1-1 TRBV14 13 CASSLHQNTEAFF
TRBJ1-5 TRBV27 17 CASSLTRGQGIHQPQHF
TRBJ1-2 TRBV5-1 12 CASSFGAHGYTF
TRBJ1-2 TRBV7-9 16 CASSLAGGTGSYGYTF
TRBJ1-5 TRBV7-8 14 CASSPGRLNQPQHF
TRBJ2-7 TRBV28 11 CASSPAYEQYF
TRBJ2-6 TRBV28 15 CASSLGLPGANVLTF
TRBJ1-6 TRBV6-5 14 CASSYQDRASPLHF
TRBJ2-7 TRBV6-5 12 CASGATLYEQYF
TRBJ1-4 TRBV4-3 15 CASSGQGVTNEKLFF
TRBJ1-1 TRBV28 15 CASSSPSLVNTEAFF
- TRBV2 15 CASRAGLAGGYEQYF
TRBJ1-6 TRBV6-1 13 CASSGRVDSPLHF
TRBJ1-1 TRBV5-4 13 CASSPRANTEAFF
TRBJ1-2 TRBV9 15 CASSQNKIFNYGYTF
TRBJ1-1 TRBV4-1 15 CASSRRGQGNTEAFF
TRBJ1-2 TRBV5-4 15 CASSAPGQGTYGYTF
TRBJ2-7 TRBV6-5 14 CASSHRGPSYEQYF
TRBJ2-7 TRBV6-5 11 CASSYLLEQYF
TRBJ2-1 TRBV28 12 CASTDRGDEQFF
TRBJ1-1 TRBV7-2 14 CASSLLTGRTEAFF
TRBJ2-5 TRBV29-1 15 CSVEDRHDAQETQYF
TRBJ1-3 TRBV16 13 CASSQYNGNTIYF
TRBJ1-2 TRBV4-2 18 CASSQVNEYRSNLYGYTF
TRBJ2-5 TRBV7-2 15 CASSRNSGNQETQYF
TRBJ2-7 TRBV13 15 CASSLDITSSYEQYF
TRBJ2-1 TRBV5-1 16 CASSFAGTAYNNEQFF
TRBJ2-1 TRBV7-3 15 CASSYSIRQGHEQFF
TRBJ1-6 TRBV30 15 CAWNPYGSYNSPLHF
TRBJ2-5 TRBV7-9 16 CASSPGRGQYQETQYF
TRBJ2-1 TRBV7-3 15 CASSLTSGTYNEQFF
TRBJ2-5 TRBV28 16 CASAVPRGQGKETQYF
TRBJ2-5 TRBV5-1 16 CASSSTGTGVLETQYF
TRBJ2-3 TRBV5-1 16 CASSSAGTGRLDTQYF
TRBJ1-1 TRBV27 15 CASRGTGEMNTEAFF
TRBJ2-3 TRBV7-6 16 CASSLEGLHGTDTQYF
TRBJ1-5 TRBV28 16 CASSPLRGLTNQPQHF
TRBJ1-3 TRBV7-7 18 CASSLPPDQGAPGNTIYF
TRBJ2-3 TRBV7-9 15 CASSPKTSFPDTQYF
TRBJ2-1 TRBV7-2 15 CASSSGLAGNNEQFF
TRBJ1-5 TRBV6-4 14 CASRGAGTNQPQHF